What follows is one T cell receptor beta chain and its context. Specified time point: blood 2 weeks post-SBRT. Treatment specified: 15 Gy SBRT to primary tumor, nephrectomy 4 weeks later. This entry is derived from a study of radiation and T cells in renal cell carcinoma. Germline V gene lookup returns CDR1 SQVTM and CDR2 ANQGSEA. The CDR3 consists of 10 residues. V was pared by 1 base and J by 5 bases, with 2 bases between. Data came from immunoSEQ multiplex PCR; TCRdb stores just in-frame clones and leaves some out. The data contain about 130,000 clones, 81% of them seen just once; the ten biggest clones take up 5% to 6.5%.

Source: blood, taken from a patient whose treatment included radiotherapy and nephrectomy. The sequence came from a man between 50 and 59 years old with renal cell carcinoma. J is TRBJ2-5 and V is TRBV29-1; D is ambiguous. CDR3 sequence reads: CSVEGETQYF. The CDR3 nucleotides are TGCAGCGTTGAAGGGGAGACCCAGTACTTC.